Sequencing of this TCR beta chain was carried out in a study of blood T cell repertoires in COVID-19. About the study: The cDNA or gDNA used as material had been derived from T cells, B-cell-depleted T cells, or PBMCs.

This clone was counted between two and nine times. The germline V and J ends were trimmed by 3 bases and 9 bases, with 18 bases remaining between them. CDR1 is LNHDA and CDR2 is SQIVND in the germline V gene (reference sequence). CDR3 length: 14 amino acids. Repertoires were generated with immunoSEQ multiplex PCR, while TCRdb's copy carries only in-frame clones and drops some. The profile shows 240,000 or so clones, around 90% of them singletons. The sequence was collected from a woman between 70 and 85 years old with active or convalescent COVID-19. The rearrangement joins TRBV19 to TRBJ2-7; D is perhaps TRBD1 (5 bases). The sample was peripheral blood. CDR3 nucleotide sequence: TGTGCCAGTAGTATTAGGGGATCCGGCGAAGTGCAGTACTTC. As protein: CASSIRGSGEVQYF.